The rows below give T cell receptor beta chains drawn from one sample of a study of blood T cell repertoires in COVID-19. Profiling relied on immunoSEQ multiplex PCR, and the TCRdb table lists in-frame clones only, not all of them. The sample shows roughly 400,000 clones, about 90% of them seen only once. The source material was PBMCs or T cells enriched from blood (not recorded which). The receptors derive from a man younger than 30 who had recovered from COVID-19. The CDR3 runs from the conserved cysteine through the conserved F or W. Each record gives: CDR3 protein, J gene, V gene.

CDR3: CASSQDLDSYGYTF
J: TRBJ1-2
V: TRBV4-2

CDR3: CASSQESARGSYNEQFF
J: TRBJ2-1
V: TRBV3-1/TRBV3-2

CDR3: CSGVGQVNEKLFF
J: TRBJ1-4
V: TRBV29-1

CDR3: CASSMGLGTDPSTDTQYF
J: TRBJ2-3
V: TRBV5-1

CDR3: CASSQALGAVPGELFF
J: TRBJ2-2
V: TRBV4-1

CDR3: CATRPENTGELFF
J: TRBJ2-2
V: TRBV24-1

CDR3: CASITGGTSTDTQYF
J: TRBJ2-3
V: TRBV28

CDR3: CASSAQGGSGNTIYF
J: TRBJ1-3
V: TRBV7-9

CDR3: CASREGRTEAFF
J: TRBJ1-1
V: TRBV6-5

CDR3: CANSSPGTSGSDTQYF
J: TRBJ2-3
V: TRBV28

CDR3: CASSLNTRGRGNSPLHF
J: TRBJ1-6
V: TRBV7-6

CDR3: CASSIAGELFF
J: TRBJ2-2
V: TRBV19

CDR3: CASSRDRETQYF
J: TRBJ2-5
V: TRBV2

CDR3: CASRGADSPLHF
J: TRBJ1-6
V: TRBV28

CDR3: CASNRLAGYNEQFF
J: TRBJ2-1
V: TRBV5-6

CDR3: CASSSQGSRYGYTF
J: TRBJ1-2
V: TRBV5-4

CDR3: CASSTTGTGVAKNIQYF
J: TRBJ2-4
V: TRBV28

CDR3: CASSFEGHGYTF
J: TRBJ1-2
V: TRBV7-8

CDR3: CASSPQGPYHSPLHF
J: TRBJ1-6
V: TRBV28

CDR3: CASRDREWSGYTF
J: TRBJ1-2
V: TRBV12-3/TRBV12-4

CDR3: CASSPRQGLYPYNEQFF
J: TRBJ2-1
V: TRBV2

CDR3: CASNLQGKGEQYF
J: TRBJ2-7
V: TRBV28

CDR3: CASRSAWAENTEAFF
J: TRBJ1-1
V: TRBV3-1/TRBV3-2

CDR3: CASSLFRGSEAFF
J: TRBJ1-1
V: TRBV27

CDR3: CASSLFRTGFPHYEQYF
J: TRBJ2-7
V: TRBV27

CDR3: CASSIVAAGGGGYTF
J: TRBJ1-2
V: TRBV19

CDR3: CASSSRTTETQYF
J: TRBJ2-5
V: TRBV11-2

CDR3: CASSLGPGQGVEQYF
J: TRBJ2-7
V: TRBV11-3

CDR3: CASSPREDRATGELFF
J: TRBJ2-2
V: TRBV19

CDR3: CASSFSAGGLMAWQPQHF
J: TRBJ1-5
V: TRBV28

CDR3: CASTVLTSGFYNEQFF
J: TRBJ2-1
V: TRBV28

CDR3: CASSFSGDGYTF
J: TRBJ1-2
V: TRBV27

CDR3: CSARDSSSYEQYF
J: TRBJ2-7
V: TRBV29-1

CDR3: CASSLGVAGGIGETQYF
J: TRBJ2-5
V: TRBV5-1

CDR3: CAWSVSSGQPQHF
J: TRBJ1-5
V: TRBV30

CDR3: CASGRGSGNTIYF
J: TRBJ1-3
V: TRBV6-5

CDR3: CASSLEVGRGRSGYTF
J: TRBJ1-2
V: TRBV5-1

CDR3: CASSVDLKLTGVNYGYTF
J: TRBJ1-2
V: TRBV2

CDR3: CASSLGAIDRNQPQHF
J: TRBJ1-5
V: TRBV27

CDR3: CASSPSSGGFPLEQYF
J: TRBJ2-7
V: TRBV5-1

CDR3: CASSESAGGGYEQFF
J: TRBJ2-1
V: TRBV6-5

CDR3: CASSQLRTHMNTEAFF
J: TRBJ1-1
V: TRBV3-1/TRBV3-2

CDR3: CASSSGLAGVDTQYF
J: TRBJ2-3
V: TRBV7-3

CDR3: CAWSLPGTITEAFF
J: TRBJ1-1
V: TRBV30